A selection of T cell receptor beta chains follows, all from one sample in a study of cytomegalovirus exposure and HLA in healthy donors. Assay used: immunoSEQ multiplex PCR; TCRdb lists only in-frame clones, some missing. The sample carries fewer than 300,000 clones, 75% to 85% recorded once. The source material was PBMCs. These receptors were obtained from a girl aged 2-15 years in good health and CMV-seronegative. CDR3s include the opening cysteine and the closing phenylalanine or tryptophan. The D gene is left open where the match is weak. Where a row states a size, it is once, few, many or the class of an expanded clone; other rows omit it.

TRBV28,.,.,TRBJ1-6,TGTGCCAGCAGTTTAGGGGGCCCTTCACCCCTCCACTTT,CASSLGGPSPLHF
TRBV19,few,TRBD1,TRBJ1-2,TGTGCCAGTAGTCCTGGACAGGGATCAGAAGGCTACACCTTC,CASSPGQGSEGYTF
TRBV6-5,.,.,TRBJ1-6,TGTGCCAGCAAGGTATTACCAGGGGTGAGATCACCCCTCCACTTT,CASKVLPGVRSPLHF
TRBV5-1,.,TRBD1,TRBJ1-4,TGCGCCAGCAGCTTGGCCAGGGGGGTCAGTGAAAAACTGTTTTTT,CASSLARGVSEKLFF
TRBV7-6,.,.,TRBJ1-1,TGTGCCAGCAGCTCTCCTCAGGGTATGAACACTGAAGCTTTCTTT,CASSSPQGMNTEAFF
TRBV2,.,TRBD2,TRBJ2-7,TGTGCCAGCAACAGCGGGATAACCTACGAGCAGTACTTC,CASNSGITYEQYF
TRBV5-1,.,TRBD1,TRBJ2-7,TGCGCCAGCAGCGCGCCCGGGACAGGGGTCTACGAGCAGTACTTC,CASSAPGTGVYEQYF
TRBV7-8,.,.,TRBJ1-2,TGTGCCATCCACCCCCCAGAATACTATGGCTACACCTTC,CAIHPPEYYGYTF
TRBV5-1,.,TRBD1,TRBJ2-5,TGCGCCAGCTCGGACAGGGGACAAGAGACCCAGTACTTC,CASSDRGQETQYF
TRBV6-1,few,.,TRBJ1-2,TGTGCCAGCACAGCCGGAGCCTATGGCTACACCTTC,CASTAGAYGYTF
TRBV29-1,.,TRBD1,TRBJ1-2,TGCAGCGTCCCTGCCGGGACAGGGATTAACTATGGCTACACCTTC,CSVPAGTGINYGYTF
TRBV29-1,.,TRBD2,TRBJ2-3,TGCAGCGTTGAGATCCCCACCGGACTAGAGGAAACAGATACGCAGTATTTT,CSVEIPTGLEETDTQYF
TRBV5-6,.,.,TRBJ2-7,TGTGCCAGCAGCTTGGCTACGGGTTCTGGGTACGAGCAGTACTTC,CASSLATGSGYEQYF
TRBV5-1,once,TRBD2,TRBJ2-1,TGCGCCAGCAGCTTGGTCAGCGGGAGCTCCTACAATGAGCAGTTCTTC,CASSLVSGSSYNEQFF
TRBV10-3,.,TRBD1,TRBJ2-7,TGTGCCATCAAGGAAGGGGACAGGCCCTACGAGCAGTACTTC,CAIKEGDRPYEQYF
TRBV14,.,TRBD1,TRBJ1-6,TGTGCCAGCAGCCAAGAGGGACAGTCACCCCTCCACTTT,CASSQEGQSPLHF
TRBV5-1,.,.,TRBJ1-1,TGCGCCAGCGGGACGGGGGAGGCGAACACTGAAGCTTTCTTT,CASGTGEANTEAFF
TRBV27,.,TRBD2,TRBJ2-1,TGTGCCAGCAGTCCTTCAGCGGGAAATGAGCAGTTCTTC,CASSPSAGNEQFF
TRBV11-2,.,TRBD2,TRBJ2-7,TGTGCCAGCCGACTAGCTGGTGTGTACGAGCAGTACTTC,CASRLAGVYEQYF
TRBV4-1,.,TRBD2,TRBJ2-7,TGCGCCAGCAGCCAAGTCCTAGCGGGAGACTACGAGCAGTACTTC,CASSQVLAGDYEQYF
TRBV7-2,.,.,TRBJ1-2,TGTGCCAGCAGCCTCACCCAGGGGAAGCTTAACTATGGCTACACCTTC,CASSLTQGKLNYGYTF
TRBV7-8,.,TRBD2,TRBJ2-1,TGTGCCAGCAGCTTAAGGAAACTAGCGGGAGTATCCTACAATGAGCAGTTCTTC,CASSLRKLAGVSYNEQFF
TRBV28,.,TRBD1,TRBJ1-1,TGTGCCAGCAGTCCAGCCGGACAGGGTGGCGCTGAAGCTTTCTTT,CASSPAGQGGAEAFF
TRBV5-8,.,.,TRBJ2-1,TGTGCCAGCCGAATGGTTAGCTCCTACAATGAGCAGTTCTTC,CASRMVSSYNEQFF
TRBV5-1,.,TRBD1,TRBJ1-1,TGCGCCAGCAGCCTCCGACCGGGACAGGGGGCGGTTAGCACTGAAGCTTTCTTT,CASSLRPGQGAVSTEAFF
TRBV5-4,once,.,TRBJ2-2,TGTGCCAGCAGCTTGGCTCCCGGGGAGCTGTTTTTT,CASSLAPGELFF
TRBV9,few,TRBD2,TRBJ2-3,TGTGCCAGCAGCCTCGGCGGGGGGTCGACAGATACGCAGTATTTT,CASSLGGGSTDTQYF
TRBV28,once,.,TRBJ2-5,TGTGCCAGCAGTTTAAAAGTGACTGTTCTTTTAGGAACAATAAAGACGCAAGAGACCCAGTACTTC,CASSLKVTVLLGTIKTQETQYF
TRBV2,.,.,TRBJ1-1,TGTGCCAGCAGCGGGGGGCAGGAGACTTTCTCTGAAGCTTTCTTT,CASSGGQETFSEAFF
TRBV27,few,.,TRBJ1-2,TGTGCCAGCAGTCTGGAGAGGGGGAACTATGGCTACACCTTC,CASSLERGNYGYTF
TRBV5-1,.,TRBD1,TRBJ1-2,TGCGCCAGCAGCTCCACAGGGGATGGCTACACCTTC,CASSSTGDGYTF
TRBV5-1,.,.,TRBJ1-2,TGCGCCAGCAGCTTGGTGGGCGATGGCTACACCTTC,CASSLVGDGYTF
TRBV28,.,.,TRBJ1-4,TGTGCCAGCAGGAACAGGGTAAATCCTTATAATGAAAAACTGTTTTTT,CASRNRVNPYNEKLFF
TRBV18,.,.,TRBJ2-3,TGTGCCAGCTCAAGACAGGAGAGCACAGATACGCAGTATTTT,CASSRQESTDTQYF
TRBV30,few,TRBD1,TRBJ1-1,TGTGCCTGGAGAAGACAGGGGAACACTGAAGCTTTCTTT,CAWRRQGNTEAFF
TRBV2,few,.,TRBJ1-4,TGTGCCAGCAGTCGCAATTCAGGGTCGAATGAAAAACTGTTTTTT,CASSRNSGSNEKLFF
TRBV7-6,.,TRBD2,TRBJ2-5,TGTGCCAGCAGTTCCAGACTAGCGGGGAACCAAGAGACCCAGTACTTC,CASSSRLAGNQETQYF
TRBV7-6,.,TRBD1,TRBJ2-1,TGTGCCAGCAGCTTACGGACAGGGGGTAGCTCCTACAATGAGCAGTTCTTC,CASSLRTGGSSYNEQFF
TRBV19,.,.,TRBJ1-1,TGTGCCAGTAGTATGGACAGTCTGCCCACTGAAGCTTTCTTT,CASSMDSLPTEAFF
TRBV7-9,few,TRBD1,TRBJ1-5,TGTGCCAGCAGCCAGGACAGGGCTGGGGATCAGCCCCAGCATTTT,CASSQDRAGDQPQHF
TRBV2,.,.,TRBJ2-7,TGTGCCAGCAGTGAAAACTGGAGCTCCTACGAGCAGTACTTC,CASSENWSSYEQYF
TRBV7-9,.,TRBD1,TRBJ1-2,TGTGCCAGCAGCTTAGGAGGGACAGGGCGGTATGGCTACACCTTC,CASSLGGTGRYGYTF
TRBV18,few,TRBD2,TRBJ2-7,TGTGCCAGCTCACTAACTAGCGGGAGTACGTGGGGGGCGGACTACGAGCAGTACTTC,CASSLTSGSTWGADYEQYF
TRBV7-9,few,TRBD1,TRBJ2-7,TGTGCCAGCAGCCCTTTAGAGGGGGCCATCCACGAGCAGTACTTC,CASSPLEGAIHEQYF
TRBV2,.,TRBD2,TRBJ2-3,TGTGCCAGCACATGGACTAGTACTAGCACAGATACGCAGTATTTT,CASTWTSTSTDTQYF
TRBV29-1,.,.,TRBJ2-7,TGCAGCGTTGCGGACTCGCTGGGGCAGTACTTC,CSVADSLGQYF
TRBV5-6,.,.,TRBJ1-4,TGTGCCAGCAGCTGGGGAGCGACCCCGAAACTGTTTTTT,CASSWGATPKLFF
TRBV28,.,TRBD2,TRBJ2-5,TGTGCCAGCATCCCAAGAGAGCGGGGGCCTCTCCAAGAGACCCAGTACTTC,CASIPRERGPLQETQYF
TRBV7-8,.,TRBD1,TRBJ1-5,TGTGCCAGCAGCTTAGCAGGGGGCTCTAAGCCCCAGCATTTT,CASSLAGGSKPQHF
TRBV7-9,once,.,TRBJ1-1,TGTGCCAGCAGCCCCGGTTTGACTGAAGCTTTCTTT,CASSPGLTEAFF